These 23 T cell receptor beta chains were sequenced from one sample in a study of blood T cells in healthy people across ages. Using a J-beta primer mix together with a sample-barcoded 5' primer, a second PCR was run for roughly 6 to 12 cycles. From the 5' RACE reads, TCRdb called clonotypes with MiXCR, one entry per CDR3 protein. This table has 1.5 million to 2 million distinct CDR3 sequences, roughly two fifths appearing once. The sample comprised blood. These receptors originate from a human donor in good health.

About this clonotype: A much more abundant neighbour one base away suggests this may be a read error. V usage is TRBV29-1 and J usage is TRBJ2-1, with D possibly being TRBD2 (5 bases). V lost 7 bases, J lost 10 bases, and 17 bases lay in between. CDR3 size: 12 residues. CDR1 is SQVTM, CDR2 ANQGSEA, per germline. CDR3 DNA: TGCAGCGGAGGGCATACATCCTACGAGCAGTTCTTC. Translated, it gives CSGGHTSYEQFF.

The chain recombines TRBV4-1 with TRBJ2-5; D is undetermined. The V gene lost 3 bases and the J gene lost 5 bases, with 10 bases spanning the gap. CDR1 is MGHRA and CDR2 is YSYEKL in the germline V gene. The CDR3 spans 13 residues. CDR3 residues: CASSHPDRETQYF. CDR3 in DNA: TGCGCCAGCAGCCACCCAGACCGGGAGACCCAGTACTTC.

This clonotype came up a few times. The chain employs TRBV5-1 and TRBJ2-3; 11 nucleotides line up with TRBD2. The germline gives CDR1 SGHRS, CDR2 YFSETQ. With V trimmed by 4 bases and J by 4 bases, 8 bases remained unmatched. The CDR3 is 16 residues long. The CDR3 nucleotides read TGCGCCAGCAGCCGGACACCGGGACTAGCGGCAGATACGCAGTATTTT. Translating it yields CASSRTPGLAADTQYF. Filled out from reference TRBV5-1 and TRBJ2-3, the complete variable domain reads KAGVTQTPRYLIKTRGQQVTLSCSPISGHRSVSWYQQTPGQGLQFLFEYFSETQRNKGNFPGRFSGRQFSNSRSEMNVSTLELGDSALYLCASSRTPGLAADTQYFGPGTRLTVL.

The genes are TRBV7-8 and TRBJ1-5; D unresolved. CDR3 length equals 16 residues. The germline V and J ends were trimmed by 1 base and 3 bases, with 13 bases remaining between them. Germline V CDR1 and CDR2: SGHVS, FQNEAQ. The CDR3 here is CASSLDFRALNQPQHF. The CDR3 DNA sequence: TGTGCCAGCAGCTTAGATTTCCGGGCCCTCAATCAGCCCCAGCATTTT.

The V call is TRBV7-2, the J call TRBJ1-5; the match to TRBD1 covers 10 bases. V shed 4 bases and J 5 bases; nucleotides not matched to a gene: 5. Germline assignment: CDR1 SGHTA and CDR2 FQGNSA. The CDR3 is made up of 15 amino acids. The CDR3 bases are TGTGCCAGCAGCTCCCGGGACAGGGGCGATCAGCCCCAGCATTTT. Protein: CASSSRDRGDQPQHF.

As DNA, the CDR3 is TGTGCCAGCAGTCGGGTCGTCCAGGGGTCCTACGAGCAGTACTTC. Translated, it gives CASSRVVQGSYEQYF. The V gene is TRBV7-2, the J gene TRBJ2-7; tentative D call: TRBD1 (6 bases). Germline V CDR1 and CDR2: SGHTA, FQGNSA. CDR3 size: 15 residues. Trimming stripped 6 bases from V and 1 base from J, with 16 bases between.

Only a few counts were recorded for this clonotype. The gene calls are TRBV4-3 and TRBJ1-2; D remains ambiguous. V was shortened by 4 bases and J by 1 base, with 13 bases between the two germline ends. Per the germline V gene, CDR1 is LGHNA and CDR2 is YSLEER. The CDR3 loop spans 15 amino acids. The CDR3 DNA sequence: TGCGCCAGCAGCCCGATAGTCAGCTTTAACTATGGCTACACCTTC. This encodes CASSPIVSFNYGYTF.

The chain couples TRBV4-3 to TRBJ1-4; D possibly corresponds to TRBD1 (5 bases). Trimming removed 3 bases at V and 8 bases at J, with 16 bases between. In germline, CDR1 is LGHNA, CDR2 YSLEER. The CDR3 has 15 amino acids. This CDR3 is CASSHLQAEGEKLFF. The CDR3 DNA reads TGCGCCAGCAGCCACTTGCAGGCTGAGGGGGAAAAACTGTTTTTT.

This chain links TRBV5-1 with TRBJ2-5, with 8 nucleotides matching TRBD1. Germline values: CDR1 SGHRS, CDR2 YFSETQ. The junction had 6 bases not matched to a gene; V was cut back by 4 bases and J by 1 base. This CDR3 spans 15 amino acids. As DNA, the CDR3 is TGCGCCAGCAGCGGAACAGGGGGGTTCCAAGAGACCCAGTACTTC. Amino acids: CASSGTGGFQETQYF.

The gene calls are TRBV10-3 and TRBJ2-3; TRBD2 agrees at 12 bases. The CDR3 is made up of 13 amino acids. V lost 10 bases, J lost 2 bases, and 1 base stayed unmatched. Germline V lookup: CDR1 ENHRY, CDR2 SYGVKD. The CDR3 DNA is TGTGCCACTAGCGGGGGGGACACAGATACGCAGTATTTT. Translation gives CATSGGDTDTQYF.

This clonotype came up a few times. V and J are TRBV11-2 and TRBJ2-3; D might be TRBD1 or TRBD2, each matching 5 bases. The CDR3 loop spans 14 amino acids. Germline CDR1 reads SGHAT; CDR2 reads FQNNGV. Trimming cost V 10 bases and J 0 bases, with 14 bases left between them. CDR3 region: CATNWGFSTDTQYF. DNA for the CDR3: TGTGCCACCAATTGGGGGTTTAGCACAGATACGCAGTATTTT.

This clonotype showed up just a few times. V and J are TRBV29-1 and TRBJ2-5; 7 positions match TRBD2. This CDR3 has 13 amino acids. The ends lost 6 bases at V and 7 bases at J; junction bases unmatched: 11. CDR1 SQVTM and CDR2 ANQGSEA come from the germline V gene. As DNA, the CDR3 is TGCAGCGTCGCCAAGGGAGGGTTGGGGACCCAGTACTTC. This encodes CSVAKGGLGTQYF.

The J gene is TRBJ2-3, the V gene TRBV7-2, with 9 bases lining up with TRBD2. V lost 3 bases, J lost 6 bases, and 13 bases stayed unmatched. Germline loops: CDR1 SGHTA, CDR2 FQGNSA. The CDR3 loop spans 17 amino acids. The CDR3 region has the DNA TGTGCCAGCAGCTTCGTGGGGAGCGGGGGGCCAGGGGATACGCAGTATTTT. Its protein is CASSFVGSGGPGDTQYF.

V and J are TRBV4-2 and TRBJ2-1; either TRBD1 or TRBD2 may supply D (5 bases each). The CDR3 is 16 amino acids. Looked up from germline, CDR1 is LGHNA and CDR2 is YNFKEQ. V was clipped by 3 bases and J by 7 bases, with 19 bases between them. This CDR3 reads CASSHGEDWGGNEQFF. The CDR3 nucleotides are TGTGCCAGCAGCCATGGCGAGGATTGGGGCGGGAATGAGCAGTTCTTC.

The chain employs TRBV27 and TRBJ2-7, with 7 bases that match TRBD1. The CDR3 is 14 amino acids. Trimming at V came to 3 bases and at J to 2 bases, leaving 4 bases not matched to a gene. The germline CDR1 and CDR2 sequences are MNHEY and SMNVEV (reference sequence). CDR3 protein: CASSFQGQTYEQYF. In nucleotides, the CDR3 is TGTGCCAGCAGTTTCCAGGGACAGACCTACGAGCAGTACTTC.

This rearrangement joins TRBV9 to TRBJ2-7, with 7 positions matching TRBD1. The V and J ends lost 4 bases and 4 bases, in that order; junction bases with no gene match: 5. The CDR3 covers 13 residues. The germline gives CDR1 SGDLS, CDR2 YYNGEE. CDR3 coding DNA: TGTGCCAGCAGCAAGTCGGGACAGTACGAGCAGTACTTC. Translated: CASSKSGQYEQYF.

The chain employs TRBV29-1 and TRBJ1-1, with D perhaps matching TRBD1 (5 bases). Per germline, CDR1 SQVTM and CDR2 ANQGSEA. V dropped 7 bases and J dropped 8 bases, with 20 bases sitting between them. The length of the CDR3 is 13 residues. CDR3 DNA sequence: TGCAGCGCCCCGGGAACCCCGACAGCCGAAGCTTTCTTT. The encoded protein is CSAPGTPTAEAFF.

This clonotype was seen a few times. This sequence joins TRBV4-1 and TRBJ2-3; the match to TRBD2 covers 9 bases. This CDR3 spans 16 amino acids. CDR1 MGHRA and CDR2 YSYEKL come from the germline V gene. J lost 6 bases, V lost 1 base, and 8 bases had no gene match. In DNA, the CDR3 is TGCGCCAGCAGCCAAGTAGCGGGGGCCCCACCGGATACGCAGTATTTT. Protein sequence: CASSQVAGAPPDTQYF.

This clonotype was observed a handful of times. This rearrangement joins TRBV20-1 to TRBJ2-3; TRBD1 aligns across 7 bases. V was clipped by 5 bases and J by 2 bases; unmatched bases: 7. Germline CDR1 is DFQATT and CDR2 is SNEGSKA (reference sequence). The CDR3 totals 14 residues. The CDR3 sequence: CSALAGGNTDTQYF. CDR3 nucleotides: TGCAGTGCTCTGGCAGGGGGAAACACAGATACGCAGTATTTT.

The chain combines TRBV5-1 with TRBJ1-1; 11 nucleotides match TRBD1. J gave up 1 base and V 4 bases, and 3 bases lay outside the gene matches. Germline CDR1 reads SGHRS; CDR2 reads YFSETQ. The CDR3 loop spans 15 amino acids. The CDR3 nucleotides read TGCGCCAGCAGCGCTGGACAGGGGGCGAACACTGAAGCTTTCTTT. Translating it yields CASSAGQGANTEAFF.

The J gene is TRBJ1-5, the V gene TRBV29-1; D gene uncertain. This CDR3 is built from 13 residues. Trimming pared 4 bases from V and 5 bases from J, leaving 12 bases between. CDR1 and CDR2 from the germline V gene are SQVTM and ANQGSEA. CDR3 DNA: TGCAGCGTTGGCCCGGGGATCGATCAGCCCCAGCATTTT. This encodes CSVGPGIDQPQHF.

A few counts support this clonotype. CDR3 sequence: CSAMGQSKETQYF. CDR3 nucleotides: TGCAGTGCAATGGGACAGTCCAAAGAGACCCAGTACTTC. The chain combines TRBV20-1 with TRBJ2-5, with 7 bases matching TRBD1. CDR1 is DFQATT and CDR2 is SNEGSKA in the germline V gene (reference sequence). With 6 bases clipped from V and 3 bases from J, the junction kept 7 bases outside the gene matches. The CDR3 is made up of 13 amino acids.

The gene calls are TRBV30 and TRBJ2-3; no clear D gene. The CDR3 has 13 residues. Germline lookup yields CDR1 GTSNPN and CDR2 SVGIG (reference sequence). The germline V and J ends were trimmed by 8 bases and 6 bases, with 18 bases remaining between them. The chain's CDR3 is CAQMSTRSDTQYF. The CDR3 region has the DNA TGTGCCCAAATGTCAACCCGGTCGGATACGCAGTATTTT.